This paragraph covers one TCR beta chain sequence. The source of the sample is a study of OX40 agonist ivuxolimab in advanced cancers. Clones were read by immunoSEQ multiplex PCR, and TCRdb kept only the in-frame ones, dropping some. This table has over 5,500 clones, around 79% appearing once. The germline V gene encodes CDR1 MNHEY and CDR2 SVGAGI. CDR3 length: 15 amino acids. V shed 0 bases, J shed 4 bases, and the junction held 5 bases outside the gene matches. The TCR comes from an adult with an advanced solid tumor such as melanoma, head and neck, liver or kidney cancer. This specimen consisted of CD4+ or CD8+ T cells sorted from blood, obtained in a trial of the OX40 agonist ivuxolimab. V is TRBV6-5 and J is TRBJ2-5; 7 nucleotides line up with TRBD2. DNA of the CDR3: TGTGCCAGCAGTTACTCGGGAGGGCGGCCAGAGACCCAGTACTTC. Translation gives CASSYSGGRPETQYF.